Sequencing of this T cell receptor beta chain was carried out in a study of T cell responses to AZD1222 COVID-19 vaccine. Study-level points and caveats: Dominant at 160-218 and 743-854, vaccine-associated CD4 TCRs also spanned spike.

V was cut by 3 bases and J by 4 bases, with 13 bases left in between. Germline V gives CDR1 SGHNT, CDR2 YYREEE (reference sequence). The CDR3 contains 14 residues. The table came from immunoSEQ multiplex PCR; TCRdb's copy has only in-frame clones and leaves some out. The data contain some 120,000 clones, roughly 87% of them singletons. In regard to this clone: Its specificity is unknown.

This receptor was obtained from an adult in good health. The chain couples TRBV5-4 to TRBJ2-5; D is uncertain. Source: peripheral blood, taken on day 0 of AZD1222 vaccination. CDR3 coding DNA: TGTGCCAGCAGCTCATATAAGACGGGAGAGACCCAGTACTTC. It codes for CASSSYKTGETQYF.